Each of the 10 T cell receptor beta chains below was sequenced from the same sample in a study of Tregs in tolerant kidney transplant recipients. Repertoires were generated with immunoSEQ multiplex PCR, while TCRdb's copy carries only in-frame clones and drops some. The data hold about 15,000 clones, with about 82% observed a single time. The source was Tregs from blood, collected before the transplant. The receptors come from a human donor who received a combined kidney and bone marrow transplant.

The J gene is TRBJ1-3, the V gene TRBV5-4, with 8 bases fitting TRBD1. After removal of 4 bases from V and 0 bases from J, the junction contained 9 bases not matched to a gene. This CDR3 is 17 amino acids long. Looked up from germline, CDR1 is SGHNT and CDR2 is YYREEE (reference sequence). CDR3 sequence reads: CASSPGDRIISGNTIYF. The DNA for the CDR3 is TGTGCCAGCAGCCCTGGGGACAGGATCATCTCTGGAAACACCATATATTTT.

V usage is TRBV29-1 and J usage is TRBJ2-7; a weak D match, TRBD1 (6 bases). From germline, CDR1 is SQVTM and CDR2 ANQGSEA. The CDR3 consists of 14 residues. Trimming pared 5 bases from V and 4 bases from J, leaving 18 bases between. In DNA, the CDR3 is TGCAGCGTTTGGTCTCCCGGACAGCGATACGAGCAGTACTTC. As protein: CSVWSPGQRYEQYF.

The genes are TRBV28 and TRBJ2-3; D is unclear. The CDR3 runs to 14 residues. Germline V gene sequence: CDR1 MDHEN, CDR2 SYDVKM. The germline V and J ends were trimmed by 1 base and 0 bases, with 5 bases remaining between them. The CDR3 is CASSLYGSTDTQYF. CDR3 DNA: TGTGCCAGCAGTTTATACGGTAGCACAGATACGCAGTATTTT.

The V call is TRBV15, the J call TRBJ1-5; 10 bases line up with TRBD1. The germline CDR1 and CDR2 sequences are LNHNV and YYDKDF (reference sequence). This CDR3 contains 16 residues. V was clipped by 0 bases and J by 6 bases; unmatched bases: 5. CDR3 sequence: CATSRDLRDRGQPQHF. CDR3 DNA: TGTGCCACCAGCAGAGATTTACGGGACAGGGGTCAGCCCCAGCATTTT.

The chain combines TRBV7-9 with TRBJ1-1; no clear D. Trimming took 3 bases from V and 6 from J, leaving 17 bases between them. CDR3 size: 15 residues. The germline gives CDR1 SEHNR, CDR2 FQNEAQ (reference sequence). The CDR3, as DNA: TGTGCCAGCAGCTTGTTTACCCGCGGGTCAGCTGAAGCTTTCTTT. Amino acid sequence: CASSLFTRGSAEAFF.

The rearrangement uses TRBV7-8 and TRBJ2-7; perhaps TRBD2 as D (7 bases). The V gene lost 2 bases and the J gene lost 4 bases, with 18 bases spanning the gap. This CDR3 has 16 residues. Per the germline V gene, CDR1 is SGHVS and CDR2 is FQNEAQ. The CDR3 sequence is CASSLQRGGKGYEQYF. The CDR3 DNA sequence: TGTGCCAGCAGCTTACAAAGGGGGGGGAAGGGTTACGAGCAGTACTTC.

The V gene is TRBV5-4, the J gene TRBJ2-7; 10 positions match TRBD1. Germline V lookup: CDR1 SGHNT, CDR2 YYREEE (reference sequence). V was clipped by 4 bases and J by 2 bases; unmatched bases: 9. The CDR3 totals 16 residues. The DNA of the CDR3 is TGTGCCAGCAGCCAGCCGGGACAGGGGTCCACCTACGAGCAGTACTTC. Translating it yields CASSQPGQGSTYEQYF.

The V and J genes are TRBV6-1 and TRBJ1-3; TRBD1 might be the D (5 bases). The V gene lost 3 bases and the J gene lost 4 bases, with 7 bases spanning the gap. This CDR3 has 13 amino acids. CDR1 and CDR2 from the germline V gene are MNHNS and SASEGT. CDR3 amino acids: CASSEQGGNTIYF. CDR3 nucleotide sequence: TGTGCCAGCAGTGAGCAGGGAGGAAACACCATATATTTT.

V gene TRBV5-5 combines with J gene TRBJ1-2; D is undetermined. Trimming removed 0 bases from V and 3 bases from J, with 15 bases in between. Germline CDR1 is SGHKS and CDR2 is YYEKEE (reference sequence). This CDR3 spans 16 amino acids. CDR3 amino acids: CASSLAHPGRHYGYTF. Written as DNA, the CDR3 is TGTGCCAGCAGCTTGGCCCATCCGGGGAGGCACTATGGCTACACCTTC.

The V call is TRBV27, the J call TRBJ2-7; 7 nucleotides align to TRBD2. This CDR3 contains 16 residues. Trimming cost V 2 bases and J 7 bases; bases outside gene matches: 14. Germline V lookup: CDR1 MNHEY, CDR2 SMNVEV (reference sequence). The CDR3 sequence: CASSLEYRLAAKEQYF. CDR3 sequence (DNA): TGTGCCAGCAGTTTAGAGTACCGGCTAGCGGCTAAGGAGCAGTACTTC.